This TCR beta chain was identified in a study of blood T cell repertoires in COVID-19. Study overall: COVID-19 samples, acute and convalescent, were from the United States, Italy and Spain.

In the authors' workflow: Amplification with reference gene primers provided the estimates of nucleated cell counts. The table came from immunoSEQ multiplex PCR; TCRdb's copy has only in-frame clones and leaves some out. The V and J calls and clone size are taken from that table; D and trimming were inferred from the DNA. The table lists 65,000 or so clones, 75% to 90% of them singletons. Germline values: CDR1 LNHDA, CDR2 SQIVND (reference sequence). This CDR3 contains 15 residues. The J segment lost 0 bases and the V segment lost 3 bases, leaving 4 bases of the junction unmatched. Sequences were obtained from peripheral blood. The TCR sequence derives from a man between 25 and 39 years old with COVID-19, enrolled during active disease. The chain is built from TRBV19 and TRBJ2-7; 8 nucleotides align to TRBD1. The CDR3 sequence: CASSMTGAHSYEQYF. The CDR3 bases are TGTGCCAGTAGTATGACAGGGGCCCACTCCTACGAGCAGTACTTC.